This T cell receptor beta chain derives from a study of blood T cell repertoires in COVID-19. Study processing details: Quantification of nucleated cells was approximated via reference gene primer amplification. Assay: immunoSEQ multiplex PCR; the TCRdb copy retains only in-frame clones and omits some. V and J calls and clone size are as listed in that table; D and trimming were resolved from the DNA. The table shows about 91,000 clones, with about four fifths occurring only once. The CDR3 covers 15 residues. CDR1 and CDR2 from the germline V gene are SGHNT and YYREEE (reference sequence). With 5 bases clipped from V and 1 base from J, the junction kept 7 bases outside the gene matches.

The TCR sequence derives from a woman over 75 with acute or convalescent COVID-19. The sequencing input was peripheral blood. The chain recombines TRBV5-4 with TRBJ2-3, with TRBD1 matching 7 bases. CDR3 nucleotides: TGTGCCAGCAGGTATTCCGGGACAGGCACAGATACGCAGTATTTT. Its translation is CASRYSGTGTDTQYF.